The present entry profiles one TCR beta chain with its context. The data were taken from a study of T cells of healthy individuals. MiXCR was run by TCRdb on the 5' RACE reads, yielding one entry per CDR3 protein. The sample includes nearly 100,000 distinct CDR3 sequences, about 16% of them seen just once. Germline loops: CDR1 MNHNY, CDR2 SVGAGI (reference sequence). The V and J ends lost 6 bases and 0 bases respectively, with 23 bases between them. The CDR3 is made up of 19 amino acids. The clonotype originates from a human donor in good health. The V call is TRBV6-6, the J call TRBJ1-4, with TRBD1 as a possible D gene (6 bases). This chain's CDR3 is CASSSLDGQRYATNEKLFF. In nucleotides, the CDR3 is TGTGCCAGCAGCTCACTCGACGGACAGAGATATGCAACTAATGAAAAACTGTTTTTT.